This T cell receptor beta chain was sequenced for a study of regulatory T cells in long-lasting Graves disease. For TCR beta, libraries came from iRepertoire HTBI primers and Arm-PCR of CDR3 regions. A single record per CDR3 protein comes from TCRdb applying MiXCR to the multiplex PCR reads. The sample holds some 450,000 distinct CDR3 sequences, 16% seen once. This clonotype was picked up many times. Time point reported: newly diagnosed GD, antithyroid drugs for less than 3 months. TCR sequences were obtained from RNA taken from PBMCs. This CDR3 contains 15 residues. Trimming cost V 3 bases and J 4 bases; bases outside gene matches: 5. Germline V gives CDR1 KGHDR, CDR2 SFDVKD. The sample was also reused in another study, on T cells in Graves' hyperthyroidism and ophthalmopathy.

The specimen was peripheral blood mononuclear cells (PBMCs), collected at new diagnosis, from a patient treated with antithyroid drugs. V usage is TRBV24-1 and J usage is TRBJ2-1; 7 nucleotides match TRBD2. The receptor's source is a woman in her twenties or thirties with Graves disease. The CDR3 is CATSDLSGKYNEQFF. CDR3 sequence (DNA): TGTGCCACCAGTGATCTAAGCGGGAAGTACAATGAGCAGTTCTTC.